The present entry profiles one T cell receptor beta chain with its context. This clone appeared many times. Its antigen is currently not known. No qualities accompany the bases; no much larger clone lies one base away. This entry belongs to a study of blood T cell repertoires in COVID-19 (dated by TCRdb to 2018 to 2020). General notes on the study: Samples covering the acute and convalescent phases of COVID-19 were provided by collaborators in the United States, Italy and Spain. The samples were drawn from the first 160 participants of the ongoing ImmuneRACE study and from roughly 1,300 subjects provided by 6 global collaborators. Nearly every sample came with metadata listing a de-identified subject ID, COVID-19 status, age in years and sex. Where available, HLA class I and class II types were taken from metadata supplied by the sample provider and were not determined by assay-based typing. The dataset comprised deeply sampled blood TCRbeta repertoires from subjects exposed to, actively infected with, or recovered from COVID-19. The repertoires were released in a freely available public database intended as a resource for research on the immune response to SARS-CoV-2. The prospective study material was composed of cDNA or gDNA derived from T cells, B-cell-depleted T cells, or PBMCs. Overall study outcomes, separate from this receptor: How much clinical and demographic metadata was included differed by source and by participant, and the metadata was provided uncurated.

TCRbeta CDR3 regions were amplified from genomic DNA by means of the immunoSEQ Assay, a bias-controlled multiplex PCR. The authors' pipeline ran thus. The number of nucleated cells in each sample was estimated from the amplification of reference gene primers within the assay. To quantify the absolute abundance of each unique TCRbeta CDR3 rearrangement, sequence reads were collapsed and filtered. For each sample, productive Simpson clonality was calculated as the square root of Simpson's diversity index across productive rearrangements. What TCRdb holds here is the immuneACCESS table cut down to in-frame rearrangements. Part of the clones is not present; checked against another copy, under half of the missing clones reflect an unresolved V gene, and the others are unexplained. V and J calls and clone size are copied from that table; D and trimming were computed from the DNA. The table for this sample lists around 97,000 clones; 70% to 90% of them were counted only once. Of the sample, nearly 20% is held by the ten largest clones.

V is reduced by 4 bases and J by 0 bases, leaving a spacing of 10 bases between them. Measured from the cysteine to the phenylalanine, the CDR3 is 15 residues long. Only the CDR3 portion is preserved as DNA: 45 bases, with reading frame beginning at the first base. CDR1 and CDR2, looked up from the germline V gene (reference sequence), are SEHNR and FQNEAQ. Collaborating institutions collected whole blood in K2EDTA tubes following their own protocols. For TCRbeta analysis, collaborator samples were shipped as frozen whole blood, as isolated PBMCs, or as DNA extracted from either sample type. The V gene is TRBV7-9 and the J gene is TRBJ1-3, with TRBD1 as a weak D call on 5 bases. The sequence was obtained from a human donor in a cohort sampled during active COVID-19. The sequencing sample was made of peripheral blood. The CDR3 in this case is CASSSPQGSGNTIYF. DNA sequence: TGTGCCAGCAGCTCACCCCAGGGCTCTGGAAACACCATATATTTT.